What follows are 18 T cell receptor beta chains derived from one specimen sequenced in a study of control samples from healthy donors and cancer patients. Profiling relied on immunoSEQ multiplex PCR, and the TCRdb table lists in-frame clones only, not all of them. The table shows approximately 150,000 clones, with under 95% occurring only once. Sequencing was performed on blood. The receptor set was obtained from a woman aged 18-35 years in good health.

The CDR3 here is CASSHPRQTNQPQHF. CDR3 in DNA: TGTGCCAGCAGTCATCCCCGACAGACGAATCAGCCCCAGCATTTT. The genes are TRBV6-2 or TRBV6-3 and TRBJ1-5; D may be TRBD1 (5 bases). V shed 5 bases and J shed 4 bases, with 15 bases lying between them. There are 15 residues in the CDR3. From germline, CDR1 is MNHEY and CDR2 SVGEGT.

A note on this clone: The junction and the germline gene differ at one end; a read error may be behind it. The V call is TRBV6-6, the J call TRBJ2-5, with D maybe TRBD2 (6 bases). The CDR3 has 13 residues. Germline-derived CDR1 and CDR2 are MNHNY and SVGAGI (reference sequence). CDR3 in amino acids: CASSWWGGETQYF. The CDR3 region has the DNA TGTGCCAGTAGTTGGTGGGGAGGCGAGACCCAGTACTTC.

CDR3 loop: CASSQDRGKTEAFF. Here the CDR3 DNA reads TGTGCCAGCAGCCAAGACAGGGGGAAGACTGAAGCTTTCTTT. This chain uses TRBV3-1 (or the pseudogene TRBV3-2) with TRBJ1-1; 7 nucleotides agree with TRBD1. CDR1 is LGHDT and CDR2 is YNNKEL in the germline V gene (reference sequence). The CDR3 extends over 14 amino acids. Losses at the gene ends were 0 bases for V and 5 bases for J; bases not matched to a gene: 3.

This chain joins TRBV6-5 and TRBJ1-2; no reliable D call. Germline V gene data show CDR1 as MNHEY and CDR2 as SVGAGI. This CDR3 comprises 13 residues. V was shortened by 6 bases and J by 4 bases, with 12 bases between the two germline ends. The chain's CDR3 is CASRQSSFYGYTF. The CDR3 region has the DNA TGTGCCAGCAGGCAAAGCTCCTTCTATGGCTACACCTTC.

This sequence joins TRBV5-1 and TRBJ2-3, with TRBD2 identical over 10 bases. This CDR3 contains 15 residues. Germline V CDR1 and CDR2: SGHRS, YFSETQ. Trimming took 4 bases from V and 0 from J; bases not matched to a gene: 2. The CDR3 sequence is CASSPTSGSTDTQYF. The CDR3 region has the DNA TGCGCCAGCAGCCCGACTAGCGGGAGCACAGATACGCAGTATTTT.

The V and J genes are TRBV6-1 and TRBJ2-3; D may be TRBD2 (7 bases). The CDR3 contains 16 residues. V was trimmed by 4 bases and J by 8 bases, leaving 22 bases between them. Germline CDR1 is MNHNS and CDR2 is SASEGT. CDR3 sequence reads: CASSVSGRGGGRTQYF. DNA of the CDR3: TGTGCCAGCAGTGTCTCGGGAAGGGGAGGGGGACGTACGCAGTATTTT.

The chain's CDR3 is CASSLRGGAYEQYF. The CDR3, as DNA: TGTGCCAGCAGCTTAAGAGGGGGCGCTTACGAGCAGTACTTC. The V gene is TRBV11-3, the J gene TRBJ2-7, with 7 bases that match TRBD1. Germline CDR1 SGHNT, CDR2 YENEEA. With V trimmed by 2 bases and J by 4 bases, 5 bases remained unmatched. CDR3 length equals 14 residues. The whole variable domain, filled in from reference TRBV11-3 and TRBJ2-7, reads EAGVVQSPRYKIIEKKQPVAFWCNPISGHNTLYWYLQNLGQGPELLIRYENEEAVDDSQLPKDRFSAERLKGVDSTLKIQPAELGDSAVYLCASSLRGGAYEQYFGPGTRLTVT.

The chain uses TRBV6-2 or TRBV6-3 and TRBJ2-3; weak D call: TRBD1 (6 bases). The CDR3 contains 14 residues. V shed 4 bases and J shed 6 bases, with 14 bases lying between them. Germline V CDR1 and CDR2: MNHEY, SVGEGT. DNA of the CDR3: TGTGCCAGCAGTTTCCTGGGGGCAAGGGATACGCAGTATTTT. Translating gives CASSFLGARDTQYF.

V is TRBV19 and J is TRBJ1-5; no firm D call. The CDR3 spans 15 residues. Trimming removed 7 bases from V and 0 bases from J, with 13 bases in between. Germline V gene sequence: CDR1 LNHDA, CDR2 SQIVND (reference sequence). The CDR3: CASKGSFYSNQPQHF. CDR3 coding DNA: TGTGCCAGTAAGGGCAGCTTCTATAGCAATCAGCCCCAGCATTTT.

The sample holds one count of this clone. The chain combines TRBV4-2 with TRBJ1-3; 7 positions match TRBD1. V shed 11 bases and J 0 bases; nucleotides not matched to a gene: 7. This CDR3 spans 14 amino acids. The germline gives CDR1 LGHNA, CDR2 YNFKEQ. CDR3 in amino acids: CASRWDSSGNTIYF. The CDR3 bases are TGTGCCTCCAGGTGGGACAGCTCTGGAAACACCATATATTTT.

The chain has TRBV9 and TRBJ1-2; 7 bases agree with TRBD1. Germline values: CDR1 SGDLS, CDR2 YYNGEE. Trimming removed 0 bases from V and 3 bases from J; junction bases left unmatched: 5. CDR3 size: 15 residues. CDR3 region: CASSVEDRAHYGYTF. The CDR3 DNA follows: TGTGCCAGCAGCGTAGAAGACAGGGCCCACTATGGCTACACCTTC. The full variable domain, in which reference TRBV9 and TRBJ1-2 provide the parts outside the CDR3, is DSGVTQTPKHLITATGQRVTLRCSPRSGDLSVYWYQQSLDQGLQFLIQYYNGEERAKGNILERFSAQQFPDLHSELNLSSLELGDSALYFCASSVEDRAHYGYTFGSGTRLTVV.

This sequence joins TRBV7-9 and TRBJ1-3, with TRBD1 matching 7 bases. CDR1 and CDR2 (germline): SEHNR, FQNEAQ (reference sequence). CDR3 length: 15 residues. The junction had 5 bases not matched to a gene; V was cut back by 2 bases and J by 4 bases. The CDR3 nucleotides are TGTGCCAGCAGCTTATCAGGGGGGGCAGGAAACACCATATATTTT. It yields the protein CASSLSGGAGNTIYF.

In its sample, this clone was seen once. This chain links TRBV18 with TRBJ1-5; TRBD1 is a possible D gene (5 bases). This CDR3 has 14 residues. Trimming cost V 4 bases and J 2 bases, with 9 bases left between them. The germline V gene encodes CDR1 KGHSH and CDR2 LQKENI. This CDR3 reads CASSRGVGNQPQHF. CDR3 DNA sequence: TGTGCCAGCTCACGGGGGGTAGGCAATCAGCCCCAGCATTTT.

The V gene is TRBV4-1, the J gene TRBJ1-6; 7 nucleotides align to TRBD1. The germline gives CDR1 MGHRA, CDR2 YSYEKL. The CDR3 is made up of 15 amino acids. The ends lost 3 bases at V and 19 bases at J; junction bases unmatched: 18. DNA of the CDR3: TGCGCCAGCAGCCAGCTCCCCACAGGGGAAGGGTTAATACACTTT. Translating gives CASSQLPTGEGLIHF.

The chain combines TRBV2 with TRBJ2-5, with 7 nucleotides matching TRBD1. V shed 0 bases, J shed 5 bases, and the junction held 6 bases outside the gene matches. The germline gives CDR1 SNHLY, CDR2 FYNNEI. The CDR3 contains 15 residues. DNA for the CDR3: TGTGCCAGCAGTGAAGCTCTAAAACAGGGGGAGACCCAGTACTTC. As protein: CASSEALKQGETQYF.

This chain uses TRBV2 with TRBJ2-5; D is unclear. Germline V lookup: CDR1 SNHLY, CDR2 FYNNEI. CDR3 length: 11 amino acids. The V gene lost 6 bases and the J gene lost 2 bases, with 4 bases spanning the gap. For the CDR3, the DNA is TGTGCCAGCAGGCAACAAGAGACCCAGTACTTC. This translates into CASRQQETQYF.

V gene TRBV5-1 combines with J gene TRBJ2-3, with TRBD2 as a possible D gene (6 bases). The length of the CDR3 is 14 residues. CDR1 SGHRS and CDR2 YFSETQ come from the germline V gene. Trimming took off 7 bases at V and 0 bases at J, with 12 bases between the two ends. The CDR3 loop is CASSVAVSTDTQYF. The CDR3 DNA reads TGCGCCAGCTCAGTAGCGGTTAGCACAGATACGCAGTATTTT.

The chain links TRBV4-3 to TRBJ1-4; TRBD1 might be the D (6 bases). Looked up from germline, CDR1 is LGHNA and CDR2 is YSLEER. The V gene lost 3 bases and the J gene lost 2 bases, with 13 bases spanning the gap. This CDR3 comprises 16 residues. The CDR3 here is CASSQVGGLTNEKLFF. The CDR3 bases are TGCGCCAGCAGCCAGGTTGGGGGGCTCACTAATGAAAAACTGTTTTTT.